The TCR beta chain described here comes from a study of cytomegalovirus exposure and HLA in healthy donors. Background on the study: A prior study identified approximately 110 million unique TCR beta sequences from about 180 million T cells. Study results and caveats: Information on immune exposure was restricted to one variable (CMV serostatus).

Per the germline V gene, CDR1 is PRHDT and CDR2 is FYEKMQ (reference sequence). V gave up 5 bases and J gave up 4 bases; unmatched junction bases: 7. The CDR3 is 15 amino acids. 13 Jbeta primers and 60 Vbeta primers were used for the PCR. The protocol was immunoSEQ multiplex PCR, while the TCRdb copy is restricted to in-frame clones and leaves out a portion. This table holds roughly 180,000 clones, around 81% found once. Note on this clone: As yet, its antigen is unknown.

This TCR was sampled from a woman between 18 and 29 years old in good health and CMV-seropositive. Sequenced sample: PBMCs. The chain uses TRBV13 and TRBJ1-3; 8 nucleotides agree with TRBD1. CDR3 DNA: TGTGCCAGCAGCGCTTACCGGGACAGGGGAAACACCATATATTTT. Translation gives CASSAYRDRGNTIYF.